This T cell receptor (beta chain) was identified during a study of human T cells and chemical hapten exposure. Study background: Upper-back patches of 0.01% DPC were read at 6 days. Patients, chiefly female, had alopecia areata, totalis or universalis.

Time point in this sample: patch test 1, 2 weeks after DPC sensitization. Treatment in this sample: therapeutic diphenylcyclopropenone sensitization with weekly scalp DPC. Germline V gene data show CDR1 as DFQATT and CDR2 as SNEGSKA (reference sequence). The CDR3 spans 14 residues. With 4 bases removed from V and 3 bases from J, the gap between germline ends came to 15 bases. It was the library that attached unique molecular identifiers to individual cDNA molecules. TCRdb independently ran MiXCR on the RACE reads; one entry per CDR3 protein. The table shows about 82,000 distinct CDR3 sequences, with around a tenth occurring only once. A remark on this clonotype: Antigen unknown.

Study observations and caveats: Expanded TCRs produced significantly more large CDR3 similarity clusters than controls did.

The input for sequencing was whole blood, taken in connection with sensitization to the hapten diphenylcyclopropenone (DPC). The gene calls are TRBV20-1 and TRBJ1-2; D perhaps matches TRBD1 (6 bases). The receptor was isolated from a woman aged 45 to 65 with alopecia areata. Some clones in this sample may be carry-over from other donors' samples. CDR3 loop: CSATHAGGDYGYTF. DNA of the CDR3: TGCAGTGCTACCCACGCGGGGGGCGACTATGGCTACACCTTC.